These 9 T cell receptor beta chains were all obtained from the same sample, sequenced in a study of monozygotic twins with inflammatory bowel disease. Using the 5' RACE reads, TCRdb records one entry per CDR3 protein without DNA. This sample's clone table lists about 420,000 distinct CDR3 sequences. Sequencing was done on a sample of blood. These receptors came from a human donor with ulcerative colitis or Crohn's disease, or a healthy co-twin of an affected twin (not recorded which).

CDR3 in amino acids: CASRVTGKGREQYF. This chain uses TRBV19 with TRBJ2-7; the D gene TCRdb calls, TRBD1, cannot be checked with no DNA. Germline V CDR1 and CDR2: LNHDA, SQIVND (reference sequence). The CDR3 is made up of 14 amino acids.

This rearrangement joins TRBV4-2 to TRBJ2-5; the D call from TCRdb, TRBD2, cannot be confirmed without DNA. This CDR3 comprises 18 residues. Germline CDR1 and CDR2: LGHNA and YNFKEQ. CDR3 sequence: CASSQGTSGTLSGETQYF.

This chain connects TRBV10-3 to TRBJ2-3. Germline V gene data show CDR1 as ENHRY and CDR2 as SYGVKD. This CDR3 comprises 13 residues. The CDR3 is CAISELATDTQYF.

The rearrangement joins TRBV6-1 to TRBJ1-1; the D gene TCRdb calls, TRBD1, cannot be checked with no DNA. This CDR3 contains 11 residues. Looked up from germline, CDR1 is MNHNS and CDR2 is SASEGT. The CDR3 region is CASSEIGGAFF.

The J gene is TRBJ1-2, the V gene TRBV7-9. The CDR3 consists of 14 residues. The germline gives CDR1 SEHNR, CDR2 FQNEAQ (reference sequence). CDR3 sequence: CASSLAGSSYGYTF.

This chain connects TRBV10-3 to TRBJ2-3; TCRdb lists TRBD2, though no DNA is available to test this call. This CDR3 is built from 15 residues. CDR1 is ENHRY and CDR2 is SYGVKD in the germline V gene. CDR3 protein: CAISESPEGTDTQYF.

The chain is built from TRBV20-1 and TRBJ2-5. Germline CDR1 reads DFQATT; CDR2 reads SNEGSKA (reference sequence). This CDR3 is 11 amino acids long. The CDR3 spells CSGLRPETQYF.

The J gene is TRBJ2-2, the V gene TRBV20-1; TCRdb picks TRBD2, but there is no DNA to check that call. The CDR3 covers 15 residues. Germline values: CDR1 DFQATT, CDR2 SNEGSKA (reference sequence). CDR3 protein: CSARDLVAGGRELFF.

The CDR3 protein is CASRVGLAGPLQYF. The rearrangement uses TRBV13 and TRBJ2-3; the D gene TCRdb calls, TRBD2, cannot be checked with no DNA. There are 14 residues in the CDR3. Germline lookup yields CDR1 PRHDT and CDR2 FYEKMQ (reference sequence).